This TCR beta chain emerged from a study of T cell repertoires in cytomegalovirus infection. This clonotype has a count of ten or more. The antigen remains undetermined. This CDR3 is built from 16 residues. With 0 bases clipped from V and 6 bases from J, the junction kept 7 bases outside the gene matches. TCRdb re-derived calls from the reads in MiXCR, one entry per CDR3 protein. This sample has about 220,000 distinct CDR3 sequences, with around 35% found just once. This TCR came from a human donor in good health (CMV status not recorded). Some clones in this sample may be carry-over from other donors' samples. The sequenced sample was CD8+ T cells from cultured PBMCs, obtained from culture after CMV antigen stimulation. This chain links TRBV12-3 or TRBV12-4 with TRBJ2-1; 8 nucleotides agree with TRBD2. The CDR3 region has the DNA TGTGCCAGCAGTTTAGCCCCTTACGGGAGGGCCAATGAGCAGTTCTTC. Its translation is CASSLAPYGRANEQFF.